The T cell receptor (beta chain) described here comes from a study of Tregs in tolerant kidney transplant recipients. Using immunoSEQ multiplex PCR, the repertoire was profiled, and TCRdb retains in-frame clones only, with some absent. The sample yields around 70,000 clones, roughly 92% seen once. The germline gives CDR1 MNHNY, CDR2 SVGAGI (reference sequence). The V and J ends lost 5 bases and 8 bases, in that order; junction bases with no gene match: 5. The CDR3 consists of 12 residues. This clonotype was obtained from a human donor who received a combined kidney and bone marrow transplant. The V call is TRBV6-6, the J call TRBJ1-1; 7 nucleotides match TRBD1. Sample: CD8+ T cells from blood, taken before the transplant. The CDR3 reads CASSRDRLEAFF. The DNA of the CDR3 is TGTGCCAGCAGTCGGGACAGACTAGAAGCTTTCTTT.